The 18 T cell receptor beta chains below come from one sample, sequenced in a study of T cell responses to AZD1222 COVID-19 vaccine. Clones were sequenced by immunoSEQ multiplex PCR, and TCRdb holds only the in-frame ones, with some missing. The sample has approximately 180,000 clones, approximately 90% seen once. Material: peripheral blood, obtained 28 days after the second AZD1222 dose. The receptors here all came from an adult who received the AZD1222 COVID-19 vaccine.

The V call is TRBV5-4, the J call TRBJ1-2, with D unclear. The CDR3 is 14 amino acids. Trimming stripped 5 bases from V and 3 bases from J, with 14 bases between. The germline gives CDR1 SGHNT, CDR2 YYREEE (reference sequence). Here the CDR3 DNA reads TGTGCCAGCAGTAATAAGGGATACGACTATGGCTACACCTTC. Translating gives CASSNKGYDYGYTF.

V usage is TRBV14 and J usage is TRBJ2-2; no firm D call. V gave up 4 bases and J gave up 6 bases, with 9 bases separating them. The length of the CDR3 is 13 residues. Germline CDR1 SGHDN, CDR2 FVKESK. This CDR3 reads CASSRALAGELFF. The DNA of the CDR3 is TGTGCCAGCAGCCGGGCCCTGGCCGGGGAGCTGTTTTTT.

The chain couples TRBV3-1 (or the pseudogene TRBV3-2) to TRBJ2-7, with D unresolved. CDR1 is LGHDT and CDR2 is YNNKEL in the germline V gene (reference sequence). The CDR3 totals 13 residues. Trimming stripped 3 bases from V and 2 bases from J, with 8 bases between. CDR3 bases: TGTGCCAGCAGCCATTCAAATACCTACGAGCAGTACTTC. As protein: CASSHSNTYEQYF.

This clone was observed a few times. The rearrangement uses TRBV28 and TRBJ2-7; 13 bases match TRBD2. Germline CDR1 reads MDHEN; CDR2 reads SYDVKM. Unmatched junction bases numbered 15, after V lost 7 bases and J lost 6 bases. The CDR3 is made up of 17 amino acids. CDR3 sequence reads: CASIPPGTSGIVGEQYF. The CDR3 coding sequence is TGTGCCAGCATTCCCCCCGGGACTAGCGGGATAGTGGGCGAGCAGTACTTC.

In nucleotides, the CDR3 is TGTGCCAGCAGCTTGAGTAGGGCGGGAGGGCCTGTTGAGCAGTTCTTC. This codes for CASSLSRAGGPVEQFF. J is TRBJ2-1 and V is TRBV11-1, with TRBD2 matching over 9 bases. Germline CDR1 SGHAT, CDR2 FQDESV (reference sequence). This CDR3 comprises 16 residues. The ends lost 3 bases at V and 9 bases at J; junction bases unmatched: 12.

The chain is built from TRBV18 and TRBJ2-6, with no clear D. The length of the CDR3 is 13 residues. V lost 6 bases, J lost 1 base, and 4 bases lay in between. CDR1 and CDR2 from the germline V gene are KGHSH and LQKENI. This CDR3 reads CASSPSGANVLTF. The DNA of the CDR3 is TGTGCCAGCTCCCCGTCTGGGGCCAACGTCCTGACTTTC.

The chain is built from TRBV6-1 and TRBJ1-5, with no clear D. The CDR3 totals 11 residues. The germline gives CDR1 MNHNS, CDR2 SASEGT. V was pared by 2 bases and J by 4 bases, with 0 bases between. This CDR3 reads CASSENQPQHF. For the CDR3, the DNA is TGTGCCAGCAGTGAAAATCAGCCCCAGCATTTT.

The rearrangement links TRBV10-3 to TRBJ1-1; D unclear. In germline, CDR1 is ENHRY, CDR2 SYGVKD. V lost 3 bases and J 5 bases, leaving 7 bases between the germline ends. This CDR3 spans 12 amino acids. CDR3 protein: CAISDPRTEAFF. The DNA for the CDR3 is TGTGCCATCAGTGATCCGAGGACTGAAGCTTTCTTT.

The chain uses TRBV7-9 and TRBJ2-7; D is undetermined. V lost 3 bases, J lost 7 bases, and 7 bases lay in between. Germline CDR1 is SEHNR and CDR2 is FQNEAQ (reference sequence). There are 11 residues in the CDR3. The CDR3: CASSFVGEQYF. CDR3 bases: TGTGCCAGCAGCTTTGTGGGGGAGCAGTACTTC.

CDR3 nucleotide sequence: TGTGCCAGTAGCCCGGGCCGGCAGCCGCGTCGGGAGGATGGCTACACCTTC. This encodes CASSPGRQPRREDGYTF. This sequence joins TRBV19 and TRBJ1-2, with D unclear. Germline CDR1 reads LNHDA; CDR2 reads SQIVND (reference sequence). The V end lost 6 bases, the J end lost 6 bases, and 26 bases lay between the germline ends. CDR3 length: 17 residues.

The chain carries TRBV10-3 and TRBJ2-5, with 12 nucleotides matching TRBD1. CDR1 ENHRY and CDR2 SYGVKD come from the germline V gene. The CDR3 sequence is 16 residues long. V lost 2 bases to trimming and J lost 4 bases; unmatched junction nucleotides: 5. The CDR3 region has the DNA TGTGCCATCAGTGAGGGAGGGACAGGGGGCGGAGAGACCCAGTACTTC. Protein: CAISEGGTGGGETQYF.

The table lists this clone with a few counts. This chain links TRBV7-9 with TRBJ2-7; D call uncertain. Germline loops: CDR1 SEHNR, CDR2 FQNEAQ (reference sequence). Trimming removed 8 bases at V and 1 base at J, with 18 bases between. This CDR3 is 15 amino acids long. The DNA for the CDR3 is TGTGCCAGCTCTCCCGAATGGGGAATTTCCTACGAGCAGTACTTC. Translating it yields CASSPEWGISYEQYF.

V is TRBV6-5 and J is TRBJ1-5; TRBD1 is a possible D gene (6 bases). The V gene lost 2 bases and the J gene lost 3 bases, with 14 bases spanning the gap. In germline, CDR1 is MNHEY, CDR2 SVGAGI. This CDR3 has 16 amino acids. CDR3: CASSYLGWGANQPQHF. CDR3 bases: TGTGCCAGCAGTTACCTAGGGTGGGGGGCCAATCAGCCCCAGCATTTT.

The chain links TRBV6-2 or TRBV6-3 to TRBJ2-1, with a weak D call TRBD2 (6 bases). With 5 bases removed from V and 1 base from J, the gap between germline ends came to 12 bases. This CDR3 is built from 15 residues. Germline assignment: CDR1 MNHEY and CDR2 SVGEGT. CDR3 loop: CASSTGGWSYNEQFF. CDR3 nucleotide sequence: TGTGCCAGCAGTACTGGGGGGTGGTCCTACAATGAGCAGTTCTTC.

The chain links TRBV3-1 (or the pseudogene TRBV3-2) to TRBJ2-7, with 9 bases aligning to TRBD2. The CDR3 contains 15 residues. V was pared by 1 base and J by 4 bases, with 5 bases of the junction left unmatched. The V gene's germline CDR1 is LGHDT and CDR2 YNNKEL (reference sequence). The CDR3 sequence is CASSQGASGKYEQYF. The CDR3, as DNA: TGTGCCAGCAGCCAAGGGGCTAGCGGGAAGTACGAGCAGTACTTC.

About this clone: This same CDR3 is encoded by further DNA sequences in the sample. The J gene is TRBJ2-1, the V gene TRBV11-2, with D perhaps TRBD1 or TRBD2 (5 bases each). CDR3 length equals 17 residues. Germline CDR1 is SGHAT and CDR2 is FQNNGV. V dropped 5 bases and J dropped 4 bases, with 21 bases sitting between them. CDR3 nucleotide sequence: TGTGCCAGCAGCGCTCGGGGCGCGAGACGGCCTTACAATGAGCAGTTCTTC. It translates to CASSARGARRPYNEQFF.

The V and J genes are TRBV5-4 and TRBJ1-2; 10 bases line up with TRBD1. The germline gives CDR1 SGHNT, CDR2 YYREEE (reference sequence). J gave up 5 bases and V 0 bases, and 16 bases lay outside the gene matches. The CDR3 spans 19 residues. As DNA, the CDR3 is TGTGCCAGCAGCTTGGTCGCCGCCGGGACAGGGGCCTCTTGGTATGGCTACACCTTC. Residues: CASSLVAAGTGASWYGYTF.

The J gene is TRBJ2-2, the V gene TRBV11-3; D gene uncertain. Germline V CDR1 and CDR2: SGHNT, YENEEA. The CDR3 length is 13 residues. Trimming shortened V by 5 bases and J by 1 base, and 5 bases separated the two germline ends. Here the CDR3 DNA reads TGTGCCAGCAGCAGGCAGAACACCGGGGAGCTGTTTTTT. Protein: CASSRQNTGELFF.